This T cell receptor beta chain emerged from a study of blood T cell dynamics during melanoma immunotherapy. Trimming pared 5 bases from V and 3 bases from J, leaving 14 bases between. The CDR3 length is 15 residues. From germline, CDR1 is MDHEN and CDR2 SYDVKM. Clones were sequenced by immunoSEQ multiplex PCR, and TCRdb holds only the in-frame ones, with some missing. The profile shows 6,200 or so clones, 80% to 95% of them singletons. The time point here: pre-treatment baseline. The sequence was collected from a human donor with melanoma. Here the sequenced sample was cell-free DNA from blood, taken from a patient treated with checkpoint blockade. This chain joins TRBV28 and TRBJ1-3, with a tentative D call TRBD1 (5 bases). The CDR3 sequence: CASSELGGGGNTIYF. The CDR3 DNA follows: TGTGCCAGCAGTGAGCTGGGGGGAGGTGGAAACACCATATATTTT.